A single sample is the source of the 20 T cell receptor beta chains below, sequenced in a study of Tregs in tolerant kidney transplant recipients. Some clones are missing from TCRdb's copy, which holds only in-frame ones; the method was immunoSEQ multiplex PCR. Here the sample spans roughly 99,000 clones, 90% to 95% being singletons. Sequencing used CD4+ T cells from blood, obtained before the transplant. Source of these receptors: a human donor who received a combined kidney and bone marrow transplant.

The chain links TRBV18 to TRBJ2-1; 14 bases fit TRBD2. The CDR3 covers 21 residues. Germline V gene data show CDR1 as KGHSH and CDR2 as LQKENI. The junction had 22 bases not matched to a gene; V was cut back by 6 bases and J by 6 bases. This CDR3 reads CASSRSPGLAGVLKMSNEQFF. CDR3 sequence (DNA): TGTGCCAGCTCCAGGTCTCCGGGACTAGCGGGAGTTCTCAAGATGTCCAATGAGCAGTTCTTC.

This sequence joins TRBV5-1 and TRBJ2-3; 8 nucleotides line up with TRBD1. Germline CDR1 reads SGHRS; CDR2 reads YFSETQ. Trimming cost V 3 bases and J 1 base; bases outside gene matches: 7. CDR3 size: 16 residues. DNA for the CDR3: TGCGCCAGCAGCTCCCCAGGGGGCGCGGGCACAGATACGCAGTATTTT. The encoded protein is CASSSPGGAGTDTQYF.

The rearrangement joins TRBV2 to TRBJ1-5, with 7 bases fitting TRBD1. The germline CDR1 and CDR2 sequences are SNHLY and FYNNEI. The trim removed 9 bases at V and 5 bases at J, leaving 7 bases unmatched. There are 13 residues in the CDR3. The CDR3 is CASGTDLHQPQHF. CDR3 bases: TGTGCCAGTGGGACAGATCTCCATCAGCCCCAGCATTTT.

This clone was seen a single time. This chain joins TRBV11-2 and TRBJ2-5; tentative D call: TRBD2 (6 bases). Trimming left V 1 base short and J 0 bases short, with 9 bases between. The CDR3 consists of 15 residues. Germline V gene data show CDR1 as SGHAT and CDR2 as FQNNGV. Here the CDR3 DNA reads TGTGCCAGCAGCTTAGGCGCGGGGTACCAAGAGACCCAGTACTTC. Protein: CASSLGAGYQETQYF.

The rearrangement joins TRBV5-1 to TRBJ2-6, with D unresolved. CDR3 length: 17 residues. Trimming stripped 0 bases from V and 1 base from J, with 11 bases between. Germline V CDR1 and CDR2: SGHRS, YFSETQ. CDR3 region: CASSLALGGSGANVLTF. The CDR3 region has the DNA TGCGCCAGCAGCTTGGCCCTCGGCGGTTCTGGGGCCAACGTCCTGACTTTC.

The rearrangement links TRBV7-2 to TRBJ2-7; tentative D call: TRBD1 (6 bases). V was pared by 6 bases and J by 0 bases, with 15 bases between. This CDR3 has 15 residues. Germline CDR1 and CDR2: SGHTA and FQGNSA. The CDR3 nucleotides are TGTGCCAGCAGTAAACAGGGAAAGGCCTCCTACGAGCAGTACTTC. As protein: CASSKQGKASYEQYF.

CDR3 DNA: TGTGCCACCACTCGGTCGAACACCGGGGAGCTGTTTTTT. This translates into CATTRSNTGELFF. The gene calls are TRBV15 and TRBJ2-2; D gene uncertain. The germline gives CDR1 LNHNV, CDR2 YYDKDF (reference sequence). The CDR3 spans 13 residues. V lost 7 bases and J 0 bases, leaving 6 bases between the germline ends.

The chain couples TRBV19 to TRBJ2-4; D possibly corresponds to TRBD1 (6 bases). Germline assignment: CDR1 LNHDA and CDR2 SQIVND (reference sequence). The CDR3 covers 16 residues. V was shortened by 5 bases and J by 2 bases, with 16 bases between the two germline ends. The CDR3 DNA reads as TGTGCCAGTAGTCCTCAGGGGAGTTGGACCAAAAACATTCAGTACTTC. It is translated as CASSPQGSWTKNIQYF.

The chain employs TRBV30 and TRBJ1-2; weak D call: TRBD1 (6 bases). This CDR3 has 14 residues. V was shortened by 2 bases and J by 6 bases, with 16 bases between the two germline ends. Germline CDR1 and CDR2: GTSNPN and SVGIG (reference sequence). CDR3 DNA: TGTGCCTGGAGTCTTCTAACAGGGTATCATGGCTACACCTTC. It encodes CAWSLLTGYHGYTF.

This CDR3 reads CASRSGQGPKNIQYF. In DNA, the CDR3 is TGTGCCAGCAGATCTGGACAGGGCCCCAAAAACATTCAGTACTTC. The rearrangement joins TRBV6-5 to TRBJ2-4, with 8 nucleotides matching TRBD1. V lost 6 bases and J lost 2; bases outside the gene matches: 6. The germline CDR1 and CDR2 sequences are MNHEY and SVGAGI. This CDR3 is 15 amino acids long.

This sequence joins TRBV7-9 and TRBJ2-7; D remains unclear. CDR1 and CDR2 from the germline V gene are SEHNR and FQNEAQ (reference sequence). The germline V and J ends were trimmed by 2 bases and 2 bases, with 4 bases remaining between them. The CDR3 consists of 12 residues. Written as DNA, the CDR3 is TGTGCCAGCAGCTTACTAGCCTACGAGCAGTACTTC. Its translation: CASSLLAYEQYF.

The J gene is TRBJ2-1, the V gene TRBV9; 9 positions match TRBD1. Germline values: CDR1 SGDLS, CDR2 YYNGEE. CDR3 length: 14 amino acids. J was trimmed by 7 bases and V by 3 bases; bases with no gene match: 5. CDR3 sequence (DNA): TGTGCCAGCAGCGGTATGACAGGGGGTAATGAGCAGTTCTTC. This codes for CASSGMTGGNEQFF. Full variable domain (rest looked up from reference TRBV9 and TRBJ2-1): DSGVTQTPKHLITATGQRVTLRCSPRSGDLSVYWYQQSLDQGLQFLIQYYNGEERAKGNILERFSAQQFPDLHSELNLSSLELGDSALYFCASSGMTGGNEQFFGPGTRLTVL.

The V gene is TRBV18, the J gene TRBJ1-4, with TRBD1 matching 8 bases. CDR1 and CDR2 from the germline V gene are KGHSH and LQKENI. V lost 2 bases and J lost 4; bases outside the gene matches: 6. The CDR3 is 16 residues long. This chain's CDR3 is CASSPGRDRGNEKLFF. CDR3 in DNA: TGTGCCAGCTCACCAGGGCGTGACAGGGGTAATGAAAAACTGTTTTTT. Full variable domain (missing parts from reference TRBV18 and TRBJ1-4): NAGVMQNPRHLVRRRGQEARLRCSPMKGHSHVYWYRQLPEEGLKFMVYLQKENIIDESGMPKERFSAEFPKEGPSILRIQQVVRGDSAAYFCASSPGRDRGNEKLFFGSGTQLSVL.

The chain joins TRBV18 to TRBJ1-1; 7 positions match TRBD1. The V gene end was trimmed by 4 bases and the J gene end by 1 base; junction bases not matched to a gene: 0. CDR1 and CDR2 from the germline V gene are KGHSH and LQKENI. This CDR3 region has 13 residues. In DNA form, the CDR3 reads TGTGCCAGCTCACGGACAGGGAACACTGAAGCTTTCTTT. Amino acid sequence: CASSRTGNTEAFF.

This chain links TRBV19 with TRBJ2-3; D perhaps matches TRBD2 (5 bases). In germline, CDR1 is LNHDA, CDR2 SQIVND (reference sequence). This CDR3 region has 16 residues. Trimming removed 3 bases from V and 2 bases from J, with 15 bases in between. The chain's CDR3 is CASSIGVTIATDTQYF. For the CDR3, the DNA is TGTGCCAGTAGTATCGGGGTTACGATCGCCACAGATACGCAGTATTTT.

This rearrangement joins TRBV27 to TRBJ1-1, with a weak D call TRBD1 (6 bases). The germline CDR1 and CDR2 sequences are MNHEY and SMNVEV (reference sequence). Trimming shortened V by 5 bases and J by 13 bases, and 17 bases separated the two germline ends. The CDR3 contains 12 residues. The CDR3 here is CASSTQGLRVFF. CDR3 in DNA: TGTGCCAGCAGTACACAGGGCTTGAGAGTTTTCTTT.

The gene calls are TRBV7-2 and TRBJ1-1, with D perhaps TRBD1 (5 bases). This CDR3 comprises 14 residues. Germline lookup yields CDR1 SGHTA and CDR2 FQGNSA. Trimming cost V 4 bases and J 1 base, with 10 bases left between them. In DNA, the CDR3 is TGTGCCAGCAGCTCCAGGGTCCCGAACACTGAAGCTTTCTTT. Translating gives CASSSRVPNTEAFF.

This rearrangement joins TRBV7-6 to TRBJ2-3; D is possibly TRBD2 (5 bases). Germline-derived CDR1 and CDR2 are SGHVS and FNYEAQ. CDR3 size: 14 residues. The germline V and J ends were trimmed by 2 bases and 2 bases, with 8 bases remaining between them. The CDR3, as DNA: TGTGCCAGCAGCTTAAGCGGAGACACAGATACGCAGTATTTT. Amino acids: CASSLSGDTDTQYF. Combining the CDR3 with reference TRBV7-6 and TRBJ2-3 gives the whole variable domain GAGVSQSPRYKVTKRGQDVALRCDPISGHVSLYWYRQALGQGPEFLTYFNYEAQQDKSGLPNDRFSAERPEGSISTLTIQRTEQRDSAMYRCASSLSGDTDTQYFGPGTRLTVL.

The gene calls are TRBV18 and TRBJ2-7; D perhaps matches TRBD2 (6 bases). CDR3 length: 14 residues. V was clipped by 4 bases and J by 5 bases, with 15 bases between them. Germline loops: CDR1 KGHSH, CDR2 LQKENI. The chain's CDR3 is CASSQRMTRDEQYF. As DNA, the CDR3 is TGTGCCAGCTCACAGAGGATGACTAGGGACGAGCAGTACTTC.

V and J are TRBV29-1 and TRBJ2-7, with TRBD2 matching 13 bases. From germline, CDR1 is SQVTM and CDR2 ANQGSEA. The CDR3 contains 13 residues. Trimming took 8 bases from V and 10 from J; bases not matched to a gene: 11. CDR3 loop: CSIRTSGSVEQYF. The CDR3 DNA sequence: TGCAGCATAAGGACTAGCGGGAGTGTAGAACAGTACTTC.